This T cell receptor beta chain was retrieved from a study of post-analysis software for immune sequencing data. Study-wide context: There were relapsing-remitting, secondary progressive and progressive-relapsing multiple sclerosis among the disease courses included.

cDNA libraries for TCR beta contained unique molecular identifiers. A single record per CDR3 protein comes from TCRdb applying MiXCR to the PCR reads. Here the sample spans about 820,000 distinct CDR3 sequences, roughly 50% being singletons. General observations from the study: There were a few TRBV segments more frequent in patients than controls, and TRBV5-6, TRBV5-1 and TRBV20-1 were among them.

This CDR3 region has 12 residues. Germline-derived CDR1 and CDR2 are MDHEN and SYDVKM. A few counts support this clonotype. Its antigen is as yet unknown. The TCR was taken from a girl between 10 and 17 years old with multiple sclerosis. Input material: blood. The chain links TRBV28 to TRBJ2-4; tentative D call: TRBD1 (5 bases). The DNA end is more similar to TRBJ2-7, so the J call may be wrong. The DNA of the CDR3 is TGTGCCAGCAGGGCAGGGTGGTACGAGCAGTACTTC. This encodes CASRAGWYEQYF.